This TCR beta chain was found in a study of naive and memory T cell subsets. Findings of the study overall: TCR transcript changes with activation or differentiation may affect this RNA method.

Amplification of ligated cDNA took four PCR rounds with SP2 and nested alpha and beta constant primers. Alpha and beta constant region primers primed reverse transcription for blood and skin samples. One entry per CDR3 protein results from TCRdb running MiXCR on the 5' RACE reads. There are roughly 60,000 distinct CDR3 sequences in the sample; approximately 6.6% occur only once, and 9% to 10% lies in the top ten. The library had UMIs added by 3' ligation of an oligonucleotide to TCR cDNA. Cells were not sorted; total RNA input targeted about 1 to 1000 ng. At least ten counts were recorded for this clonotype. The target antigen is unknown. Germline CDR1 reads LGHNA; CDR2 reads YNFKEQ. This CDR3 is 16 amino acids long. The trim removed 1 base at V and 10 bases at J, leaving 7 bases unmatched.

The receptor was derived from a male donor in good health. This sequence joins TRBV4-2 and TRBJ2-1; 13 positions match TRBD2. CDR3 bases: TGTGCCAGCAGCCAAGCACTAGCGGGAGGGCCGCAAGAGCAGTTCTTC. Translated: CASSQALAGGPQEQFF.